A single sample gave rise to the 14 T cell receptor beta chains below, sequenced in a study of tumor-infiltrating lymphocytes in primary liver carcinoma. Unsorted bulk tissue, about 17-33 mg of it, served as the source for co-extraction of RNA and DNA. The input was about 490 ng total RNA; TCR beta cDNA was made from it with a constant-region primer. Libraries of TCR beta came from three nested multiplex PCR rounds with slightly modified ARM-PCR. Researchers ran the first two PCR rounds for approximately 9 cycles each with TRBV1-TRBV30 forward primers and a C-beta reverse primer. Each CDR3 protein gets one entry after TCRdb re-called the multiplex PCR reads with MiXCR. The sample lists under 85,000 distinct CDR3 sequences, 72% occurring once. Material: liver tumor tissue from sampling region 1. Subset described: tumor region T1, superior pole. The receptors shown here come from a man aged 40-49 years with primary liver carcinoma and hepatitis B virus infection.

As regards this clonotype: A read error is possible here, since a much larger clone lies one base away. The chain recombines TRBV7-9 with TRBJ2-3; D not certain. The CDR3 runs to 17 residues. The V and J ends lost 5 bases and 2 bases respectively, with 20 bases between them. CDR1 SEHNR and CDR2 FQNEAQ come from the germline V gene (reference sequence). The CDR3 protein is CASSPPCAVIHTDTQYF. The CDR3 DNA sequence: TGTGCCAGCAGCCCTCCATGTGCCGTAATCCACACAGATACGCAGTATTTT.

Worth noting for this clonotype: A read error may account for a junction end that differs from germline. The chain couples TRBV14 to TRBJ2-7, with a weak D call TRBD2 (6 bases). The CDR3 is 14 residues long. Germline V lookup: CDR1 SGHDN, CDR2 FVKESK. CDR3 in amino acids: CPSSHRDFGYEQYF. The CDR3, as DNA: TGTCCCAGCAGCCACCGGGACTTTGGATACGAGCAGTACTTC.

This chain links TRBV14 with TRBJ2-2; D ambiguous. Germline lookup yields CDR1 SGHDN and CDR2 FVKESK. The CDR3 consists of 14 residues. The CDR3 loop is CTTSQSVATGELFF. The CDR3 region has the DNA TGTACCACCAGCCAGTCAGTAGCCACCGGGGAGCTGTTTTTT. Full variable domain (remainder filled in from reference TRBV14 and TRBJ2-2): EAGVTQFPSHSVIEKGQTVTLRCDPISGHDNLYWYRRVMGKEIKFLLHFVKESKQDESGMPNNRFLAERTGGTYSTLKVQPAELEDSGVYFCTTSQSVATGELFFGEGSRLTVL.

On this clonotype itself: Being one base from a much bigger clone, this may be a read error. This chain joins TRBV7-9 and TRBJ2-1; D ambiguous. The CDR3 length is 13 residues. Germline CDR1 reads SEHNR; CDR2 reads FQNEAQ (reference sequence). The CDR3 spells CAGSYPDSLEQFF. DNA of the CDR3: TGTGCCGGCAGCTATCCTGACTCCTTAGAGCAGTTCTTC.

Comment on this clonotype: One junction end does not reproduce the germline sequence, and a read error may be involved. V is TRBV4-2 and J is TRBJ2-5, with D tentatively TRBD2 (6 bases). Germline loops: CDR1 LGHNA, CDR2 YNFKEQ. The CDR3 is 16 amino acids. The CDR3 nucleotides read TGTGCCAACAGCCAAAGACTAACGGGAGCGGGAGAGACCCAGTACTTC. Amino acids: CANSQRLTGAGETQYF.

This CDR3 reads CASRRDRGHEQYF. The CDR3 region has the DNA TGCGCCAGCAGGCGGGACAGGGGCCACGAGCAGTACTTC. This chain uses TRBV10-2 with TRBJ2-7; 10 bases are a match to TRBD1. The CDR3 runs 13 residues. V gave up 6 bases and J gave up 5 bases; unmatched junction bases: 4. CDR1 WSHSY and CDR2 SAAADI come from the germline V gene.

V usage is TRBV4-1 and J usage is TRBJ2-1; TRBD2 matches 8 bases. The CDR3 has 14 residues. Germline V CDR1 and CDR2: MGHRA, YSYEKL. The ends lost 3 bases at V and 15 bases at J; junction bases unmatched: 13. This chain's CDR3 is CASSQTGGYNGRFF. The CDR3 DNA is TGCGCCAGCAGCCAGACGGGAGGGTACAATGGGCGGTTCTTC.

Details on this clonotype: The junction shows a germline mismatch at one end, possibly a read error. The rearrangement links TRBV11-3 to TRBJ1-5; D unclear. CDR1 SGHNT and CDR2 YENEEA come from the germline V gene. The CDR3 extends over 15 amino acids. CDR3 sequence (DNA): TGTACTAGCAGCTTCCAGACCGCCAGCAATCAGCCCCTGCATTTT. Protein product: CTSSFQTASNQPLHF.

This clonotype was picked up one time. V is TRBV27 and J is TRBJ2-1; 8 nucleotides match TRBD1. Germline trimming cut 6 bases from V and 6 bases from J; bases unmatched to any gene: 10. Germline-derived CDR1 and CDR2 are MNHEY and SMNVEV (reference sequence). The length of the CDR3 is 15 residues. The CDR3 sequence: CASSEVGQGGNEQFF. Here the CDR3 DNA reads TGTGCCAGCAGCGAAGTTGGACAGGGAGGCAATGAGCAGTTCTTC.

This chain links TRBV29-1 with TRBJ2-5; 7 bases fit TRBD2. The CDR3 loop spans 13 amino acids. Germline-derived CDR1 and CDR2 are SQVTM and ANQGSEA. This CDR3 is CCVGGRAAVTQYF. CDR3 DNA sequence: TGCTGTGTTGGTGGGAGGGCCGCTGTGACCCAGTACTTC.

Remarks on this clonotype: The junction differs from germline at one of its ends, possibly a read error. The J gene is TRBJ2-1, the V gene TRBV11-2; no clear D. Germline V gene sequence: CDR1 SGHAT, CDR2 FQNNGV. The CDR3 has 14 residues. The CDR3 sequence: CTSSSAGPGDEQFF. Written as DNA, the CDR3 is TGTACCAGCAGTTCAGCTGGCCCTGGGGATGAGCAGTTCTTC.

Turning to this clonotype: A read error may account for a junction end that differs from germline. The chain recombines TRBV28 with TRBJ2-3; D is unclear. The CDR3 is 16 amino acids. Germline-derived CDR1 and CDR2 are MDHEN and SYDVKM. Written as DNA, the CDR3 is TGTGCCAGCAGCTCCGCAGTGACTTTCGTGGTAGATACGCAGTATTTC. It is translated as CASSSAVTFVVDTQYF.

Points on this clonotype: At one end the junction does not follow the germline gene, possibly because of a read error. The chain recombines TRBV12-3 or TRBV12-4 with TRBJ2-1; possible D gene TRBD2, 6 bases. CDR3 length: 15 residues. CDR3: CASSFRDSTYNEQFF. DNA of the CDR3: TGTGCCAGCAGTTTCCGGGACTCTACCTACAACGAGCAGTTCTTC.

This clonotype showed up many times. This chain connects TRBV24-1 to TRBJ2-1; the match to TRBD2 covers 13 bases. The CDR3 runs to 16 residues. J lost 8 bases, V lost 4 bases, and 7 bases had no gene match. In germline, CDR1 is KGHDR, CDR2 SFDVKD. CDR3 nucleotide sequence: TGTGCCACCAGTGACTACGGACTAGCGGGAGTTGATGAGCAGTTCTTC. It codes for CATSDYGLAGVDEQFF.